A single sample is the source of the 23 T cell receptor beta chains below, sequenced in a study of blood T cells in healthy people across ages. It was with a sample-barcoded 5' primer and a J-beta primer mix that a second PCR of roughly 7 to 12 cycles was run. TCRdb redid the calling of the 5' RACE reads with MiXCR, one entry per CDR3 protein. The sample yields hundreds of thousands of distinct CDR3 sequences, more than 20% seen once. This sample was shared with a second study, whose subject was T cells of mothers and their children.

The sequenced material came from blood. These receptors came from a boy aged 10-17 years in good health.

V is TRBV7-9 and J is TRBJ1-2; a possible D gene is TRBD1 (6 bases). This CDR3 has 14 residues. Trimming pared 5 bases from V and 8 bases from J, leaving 18 bases between. The germline CDR1 and CDR2 sequences are SEHNR and FQNEAQ (reference sequence). The CDR3 DNA reads as TGTGCCAGCAGCCCGCGTGAGGGGGGACGGGGCTACACCTTC. Translation gives CASSPREGGRGYTF.

This chain links TRBV6-1 with TRBJ2-5; TRBD1 matches 9 bases. The DNA matches TRBJ2-7 better at its end, which makes the J call doubtful. Germline V CDR1 and CDR2: MNHNS, SASEGT. The CDR3 totals 16 residues. CDR3 DNA: TGTGCCAGCAGTGAAACCGGGACAGGGTATGTGGGCGAGCAGTACTTC. Amino acids: CASSETGTGYVGEQYF.

This clonotype was observed a handful of times. This chain connects TRBV6-2 or TRBV6-3 to TRBJ2-1; 10 bases map to TRBD2. Trimming at V came to 7 bases and at J to 0 bases, leaving 6 bases not matched to a gene. Germline V lookup: CDR1 MNHEY, CDR2 SVGEGT. The CDR3 is 16 amino acids. The CDR3 DNA sequence: TGTGCCAGCAAAAGCAAGCGGGGGGGCTCCTACAATGAGCAGTTCTTC. Translated, it gives CASKSKRGGSYNEQFF.

This chain links TRBV7-2 with TRBJ2-1; D not resolved. V was cut by 2 bases and J by 6 bases, with 8 bases left in between. The CDR3 spans 13 residues. The germline CDR1 and CDR2 sequences are SGHTA and FQGNSA. The CDR3 spells CASSLSPLNEQFF. In DNA, the CDR3 is TGTGCCAGCAGCTTAAGCCCCCTCAATGAGCAGTTCTTC.

This chain uses TRBV7-9 with TRBJ1-1; D remains unclear. CDR1 is SEHNR, CDR2 FQNEAQ, per germline (reference sequence). The V end lost 8 bases, the J end lost 5 bases, and 15 bases lay between the germline ends. There are 13 residues in the CDR3. CDR3 sequence: CASDGFVGTEAFF. CDR3 in DNA: TGTGCCAGCGACGGATTCGTGGGGACTGAAGCTTTCTTT.

The CDR3 spells CASRRTGWGYTF. CDR3 bases: TGTGCCAGCAGGCGGACAGGCTGGGGCTACACCTTC. The gene calls are TRBV28 and TRBJ1-2; 7 positions agree with TRBD1. Germline CDR1 and CDR2: MDHEN and SYDVKM. The junction had 6 bases not matched to a gene; V was cut back by 6 bases and J by 8 bases. This CDR3 comprises 12 residues.

The chain links TRBV20-1 to TRBJ1-2, with D tentatively TRBD1 (5 bases). Between the trimmed V and J ends, which lost 4 bases and 5 bases, there was a span of 14 bases. CDR3 size: 13 residues. Per germline, CDR1 DFQATT and CDR2 SNEGSKA (reference sequence). The DNA of the CDR3 is TGCAGTGCTACCCTACAGGACTGGTATGGCTACACCTTC. It specifies CSATLQDWYGYTF.

The chain employs TRBV20-1 and TRBJ1-2, with no clear D. The CDR3 is 13 residues long. CDR1 is DFQATT, CDR2 SNEGSKA, per germline (reference sequence). V was cut by 2 bases and J by 4 bases, with 11 bases left in between. As DNA, the CDR3 is TGCAGTGCTAGAACCCTCCTTTCCTATGGCTACACCTTC. Residues: CSARTLLSYGYTF.

The chain links TRBV6-2 or TRBV6-3 to TRBJ2-7; D is ambiguous. V lost 5 bases to trimming and J lost 0 bases, with 17 bases between them. CDR3 size: 16 residues. Germline V gene sequence: CDR1 MNHEY, CDR2 SVGEGT. CDR3 bases: TGTGCCAGCAGTCCTCTTCCTAATCAGAGCTCCTACGAGCAGTACTTC. Protein product: CASSPLPNQSSYEQYF.

The rearrangement joins TRBV20-1 to TRBJ2-3, with D possibly being TRBD1 (5 bases). The CDR3 length is 13 residues. Germline values: CDR1 DFQATT, CDR2 SNEGSKA (reference sequence). The V end lost 8 bases, the J end lost 3 bases, and 15 bases lay between the germline ends. The CDR3 DNA reads as TGCAGTACCGCCTTAAAGGGGACAGATACGCAGTATTTT. Translating it yields CSTALKGTDTQYF.

This clonotype came up a few times. The chain is built from TRBV11-3 and TRBJ2-5; D remains unclear. The V end lost 2 bases, the J end lost 2 bases, and 6 bases lay between the germline ends. Germline assignment: CDR1 SGHNT and CDR2 YENEEA. This CDR3 has 13 residues. As DNA, the CDR3 is TGTGCCAGCAGCTTACACGTTCAAGAGACCCAGTACTTC. Protein sequence: CASSLHVQETQYF.

A few counts support this clonotype. The chain employs TRBV7-9 and TRBJ2-7; D assignment may be TRBD1 or TRBD2 (5 bases each). In germline, CDR1 is SEHNR, CDR2 FQNEAQ (reference sequence). The CDR3 is 16 residues long. V shed 5 bases and J shed 0 bases, with 17 bases lying between them. CDR3 sequence (DNA): TGTGCCAGCAGCCCAAGGACCGGGACCGACTCCTACGAGCAGTACTTC. Amino acids: CASSPRTGTDSYEQYF. Together with reference TRBV7-9 and TRBJ2-7, the CDR3 gives the full variable domain: DTGVSQNPRHKITKRGQNVTFRCDPISEHNRLYWYRQTLGQGPEFLTYFQNEAQLEKSRLLSDRFSAERPKGSFSTLEIQRTEQGDSAMYLCASSPRTGTDSYEQYFGPGTRLTVT.

Comments on this clonotype: The junction and the germline gene differ at one end; a read error may be behind it. The chain recombines TRBV9 with TRBJ2-5; 12 bases agree with TRBD2. CDR1 is SGDLS, CDR2 YYNGEE, per germline. This CDR3 has 19 amino acids. The CDR3: CASSVVPQLAGGRVMAKFF. The CDR3 DNA reads TGTGCCAGCAGCGTAGTCCCCCAACTAGCGGGAGGCCGGGTAATGGCGAAGTTCTTC.

Only a few counts were recorded for this clonotype. The V call is TRBV15, the J call TRBJ2-2; a possible D gene is TRBD1 (5 bases). Germline CDR1 reads LNHNV; CDR2 reads YYDKDF (reference sequence). V gave up 2 bases and J gave up 6 bases, with 10 bases separating them. This CDR3 contains 14 residues. The CDR3 nucleotides read TGTGCCACCAGCAGACCAGGGCGCCCCGGGGAGCTGTTTTTT. Amino acids: CATSRPGRPGELFF.

The chain has TRBV2 and TRBJ2-1, with D possibly matching TRBD2 (5 bases). This CDR3 is built from 13 residues. V was clipped by 5 bases and J by 7 bases, with 12 bases between them. Germline lookup yields CDR1 SNHLY and CDR2 FYNNEI. The CDR3 here is CASSSGEGNEQFF. CDR3 bases: TGTGCCAGCAGTTCCGGGGAAGGGAATGAGCAGTTCTTC. Full variable domain (remainder filled in from reference TRBV2 and TRBJ2-1): EPEVTQTPSHQVTQMGQEVILRCVPISNHLYFYWYRQILGQKVEFLVSFYNNEISEKSEIFDDQFSVERPDGSNFTLKIRSTKLEDSAMYFCASSSGEGNEQFFGPGTRLTVL.

This clonotype was recorded a few times. This chain links TRBV4-3 with TRBJ1-4, with 10 positions matching TRBD1. The CDR3 length is 18 residues. Germline V gene lookup returns CDR1 LGHNA and CDR2 YSLEER. Unmatched junction bases numbered 12, after V lost 0 bases and J lost 8 bases. The CDR3 DNA sequence: TGCGCCAGCAGCCAAGATCCCCCCACGACAGGGGGCGGAGAAAAACTGTTTTTT. Its protein product is CASSQDPPTTGGGEKLFF.

This clonotype was picked up a small number of times. The J gene is TRBJ2-7, the V gene TRBV5-1; D ambiguous. The V gene's germline CDR1 is SGHRS and CDR2 YFSETQ. CDR3 length equals 13 residues. The V end was cut by 3 bases, the J end by 4 bases, with 11 bases between. The CDR3 spells CASSSGTWYEQYF. The CDR3 nucleotides are TGCGCCAGCAGCTCCGGAACGTGGTACGAGCAGTACTTC.

Concerning this clonotype: A read error may produce the germline difference seen at one junction end. V gene TRBV20-1 combines with J gene TRBJ2-7, with 7 nucleotides matching TRBD1. Germline V gene data show CDR1 as DFQATT and CDR2 as SNEGSKA (reference sequence). The CDR3 spans 17 residues. The CDR3 protein is CSASPSTLQGWSCEQYF. The DNA of the CDR3 is TGCAGTGCTAGTCCCTCGACCCTACAGGGGTGGTCCTGCGAGCAGTACTTC.

This clonotype was observed at least ten times. The chain links TRBV20-1 to TRBJ1-2; D is undetermined. CDR1 and CDR2 (germline): DFQATT, SNEGSKA (reference sequence). The V gene lost 1 base and the J gene lost 7 bases, with 19 bases spanning the gap. This CDR3 has 15 amino acids. The CDR3 DNA is TGCAGTGCTAGAGTTTCCCAGTGGGCTTTCGGTGGCTACACCTTC. This translates into CSARVSQWAFGGYTF.

The chain is built from TRBV20-1 and TRBJ2-3; D gene ambiguous. Deletions cut 0 bases from V and 4 bases from J, with 8 bases between. The CDR3 has 13 residues. CDR1 is DFQATT, CDR2 SNEGSKA, per germline (reference sequence). The DNA for the CDR3 is TGCAGTGCTAGAGAGGCCAAGCCAGATACGCAGTATTTT. This encodes CSAREAKPDTQYF.

The chain's CDR3 is CASSVGRSLLDEQYF. In nucleotides, the CDR3 is TGTGCCAGCAGCGTAGGTCGTAGCCTGCTCGACGAGCAGTACTTC. This sequence joins TRBV9 and TRBJ2-7; D uncertain. CDR3 length equals 15 residues. Germline V gene data show CDR1 as SGDLS and CDR2 as YYNGEE. V lost 0 bases and J lost 5, with 15 bases in between.

This clonotype was counted at least ten times. One end of the junction does not line up with germline, which may come from a read error. The chain has TRBV7-2 and TRBJ2-7; tentative D call: TRBD2 (6 bases). The CDR3 spans 15 residues. Germline values: CDR1 SGHTA, CDR2 FQGNSA. CDR3 residues: CASSLGGTGTYEQYF. DNA for the CDR3: TGCGCCAGCAGCCTTGGGGGGACGGGGACCTACGAGCAGTACTTC.

This chain joins TRBV20-1 and TRBJ2-3, with TRBD1 matching 8 bases. V trimming: 1 base; J trimming: 4 bases; junction bases outside the gene matches: 7. Germline V gene data show CDR1 as DFQATT and CDR2 as SNEGSKA (reference sequence). CDR3 size: 15 residues. CDR3 bases: TGCAGTGCTAGAGGTGGCAGGGGGCAGGCAGATACGCAGTATTTT. It encodes CSARGGRGQADTQYF.